The entry below describes one T cell receptor (beta chain). The data belong to a study of blood T cell repertoires in COVID-19. In the source study's methods: Reference gene primers were amplified, and this amplification served to estimate nucleated cell counts. Produced via immunoSEQ multiplex PCR; TCRdb's table is partial and in-frame only. That table gives V, J and clone size, and the DNA gave D and trimming. The sample gives some 380,000 clones, roughly 77% of which show up once; around 1.1% is in the top ten. The source of this sequence is a human donor with acute or convalescent COVID-19. The donor label of this sample is uncertain. The sample comprised peripheral blood.

The CDR3 protein is CASSQGEGVYNSPLHF. For the CDR3, the DNA is TGTGCCAGCAGCCAAGGGGAGGGCGTCTATAATTCACCCCTCCACTTT. V and J are TRBV3-1 (or the pseudogene TRBV3-2) and TRBJ1-6; D gene ambiguous. The CDR3 is made up of 16 amino acids. The V end lost 1 base, the J end lost 3 bases, and 10 bases lay between the germline ends. Germline V lookup: CDR1 LGHDT, CDR2 YNNKEL (reference sequence).